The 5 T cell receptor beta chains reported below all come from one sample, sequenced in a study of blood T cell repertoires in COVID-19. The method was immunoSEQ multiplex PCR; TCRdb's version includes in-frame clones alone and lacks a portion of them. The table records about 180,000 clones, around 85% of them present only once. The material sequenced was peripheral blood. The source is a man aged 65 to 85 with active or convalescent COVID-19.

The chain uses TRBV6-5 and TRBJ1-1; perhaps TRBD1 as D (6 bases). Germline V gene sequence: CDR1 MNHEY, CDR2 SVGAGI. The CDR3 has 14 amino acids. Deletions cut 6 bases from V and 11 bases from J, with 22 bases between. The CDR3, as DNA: TGTGCCAGCAGGCCCCGAGGACAGTCAGAGGAGGCTTTCTTT. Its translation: CASRPRGQSEEAFF.

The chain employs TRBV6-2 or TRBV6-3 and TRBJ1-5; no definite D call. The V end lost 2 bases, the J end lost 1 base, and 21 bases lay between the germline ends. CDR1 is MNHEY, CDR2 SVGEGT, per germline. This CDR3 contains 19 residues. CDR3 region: CASSYESSERGLSNQPQHF. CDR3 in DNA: TGTGCCAGCAGTTACGAGAGCAGCGAGCGGGGTTTGAGCAATCAGCCCCAGCATTTT.

The CDR3 reads CASSSTRTDTQYF. In DNA form, the CDR3 reads TGTGCCAGCAGTTCTACGCGCACAGATACGCAGTATTTT. The rearrangement joins TRBV27 to TRBJ2-3, with D unclear. The ends were cut back, 4 bases at V and 1 base at J, with 6 bases in the middle. From germline, CDR1 is MNHEY and CDR2 SMNVEV (reference sequence). The CDR3 contains 13 residues.

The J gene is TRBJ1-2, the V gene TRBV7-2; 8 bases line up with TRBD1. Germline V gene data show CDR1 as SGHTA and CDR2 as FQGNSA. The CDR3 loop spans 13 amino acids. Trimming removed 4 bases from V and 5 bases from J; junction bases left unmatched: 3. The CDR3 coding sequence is TGTGCCAGCAGCTCCCGACAGGGGTATGGCTACACCTTC. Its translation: CASSSRQGYGYTF.

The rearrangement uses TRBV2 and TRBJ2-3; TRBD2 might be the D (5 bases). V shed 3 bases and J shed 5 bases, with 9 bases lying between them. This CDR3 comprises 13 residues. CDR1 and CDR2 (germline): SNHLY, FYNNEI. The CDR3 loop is CASSDLSGDTQYF. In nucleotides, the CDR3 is TGTGCCAGCAGTGATCTAAGCGGAGATACGCAGTATTTT.